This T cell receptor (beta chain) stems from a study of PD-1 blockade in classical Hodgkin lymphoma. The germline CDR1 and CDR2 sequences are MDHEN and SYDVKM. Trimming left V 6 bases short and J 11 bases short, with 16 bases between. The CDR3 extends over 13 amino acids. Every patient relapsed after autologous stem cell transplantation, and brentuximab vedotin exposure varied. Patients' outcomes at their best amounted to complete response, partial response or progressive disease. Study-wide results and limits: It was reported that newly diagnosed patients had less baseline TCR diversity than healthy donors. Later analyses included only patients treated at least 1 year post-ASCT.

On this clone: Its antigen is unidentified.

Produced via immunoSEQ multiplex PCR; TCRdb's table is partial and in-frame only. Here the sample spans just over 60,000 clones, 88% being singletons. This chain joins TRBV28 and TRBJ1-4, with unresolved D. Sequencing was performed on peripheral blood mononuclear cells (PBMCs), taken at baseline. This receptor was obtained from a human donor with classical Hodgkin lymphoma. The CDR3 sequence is CASSPEFSGKLFF. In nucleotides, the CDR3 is TGTGCCAGCAGCCCAGAATTCAGCGGGAAACTGTTTTTT.